This paragraph covers one T cell receptor (beta chain) sequence. Its antigen is as yet unknown. Sequencing followed a ViraFEST assay step that expanded antigen-specific CD4+ T cells with viral peptide pools. It was after approximately 11 days of culture that CD4+ T cells were isolated. Two-dose BNT162b2 or mRNA-1273 vaccination was given to participants. The record originates from a study of vaccination effects on CD4 cells after COVID-19. Per the germline V gene, CDR1 is LNHDA and CDR2 is SQIVND (reference sequence). The CDR3 runs 16 residues. Trimming removed 0 bases from V and 0 bases from J, with 8 bases in between. Clones were read by immunoSEQ multiplex PCR, and TCRdb kept only the in-frame ones, dropping some. The sample has about 38,000 clones, about 80% seen once.

This sequence was found in a human donor who received a COVID-19 vaccine. Some clones in this sample may be carry-over from other donors' samples. V is TRBV19 and J is TRBJ1-4; D uncertain. The sample was CD4+ T cells from PBMCs cultured with HCoV-NL63 spike peptides, taken after COVID-19 vaccination. Here the CDR3 reads CASSIDDRATNEKLFF. DNA for the CDR3: TGTGCCAGTAGTATAGACGACCGGGCAACTAATGAAAAACTGTTTTTT.